Described below is a single T cell receptor (beta chain) sequence and its context. The antigen is not known. Deep level was the assay's run setting. Data came from immunoSEQ multiplex PCR; TCRdb stores just in-frame clones and leaves some out. The top ten hold 0.9% to 1.3% of the sample, which has over 2 million clones, about 95% seen once. CD45RO-negative, CCR7-selected cells formed the naive CD8 fraction, which excluded terminally differentiated effector memory CD45RA+ cells. This sample is part of a study of shared clonotypes between healthy human individuals. Study results and limitations: Incompleteness in sorted-subset sequencing, despite large depth, was shown by rarefaction.

Per germline, CDR1 SQVTM and CDR2 ANQGSEA. This CDR3 region has 15 residues. The V segment lost 4 bases and the J segment 0 bases; nucleotides outside the gene matches: 5. V usage is TRBV29-1 and J usage is TRBJ2-3, with 9 bases matching TRBD1. The sequence was obtained from a man younger than 35 in good health. Sequenced: naive CD8+ T cells sorted from blood. The CDR3 loop is CSVGGDRASTDTQYF. The CDR3 DNA is TGCAGCGTTGGAGGGGACAGGGCTAGCACAGATACGCAGTATTTT.